These 5 T cell receptor beta chains originate from one sample sequenced in a study of blood T cell repertoires in COVID-19. Measured with immunoSEQ multiplex PCR; TCRdb has only the in-frame clones, and not every one. The data hold 60,000 to 75,000 clones, with roughly two thirds observed a single time. Sequenced sample: PBMCs or T cells enriched from blood (not recorded which). The receptor set was obtained from a woman aged 55-70 years who had been exposed to COVID-19.

V is TRBV9 and J is TRBJ1-2, with 9 bases that match TRBD1. This CDR3 region has 14 residues. CDR1 is SGDLS, CDR2 YYNGEE, per germline. The ends lost 0 bases at V and 6 bases at J; junction bases unmatched: 3. CDR3 nucleotide sequence: TGTGCCAGCAGCGTAGGACAGGGGGAAAATGGCTACACCTTC. It yields the protein CASSVGQGENGYTF.

This clone has more than one count but fewer than ten. The V and J genes are TRBV5-5 and TRBJ1-6; a possible D gene is TRBD1 (6 bases). Germline CDR1 is SGHKS and CDR2 is YYEKEE (reference sequence). V shed 0 bases and J shed 10 bases, with 17 bases lying between them. The CDR3 has 16 amino acids. The DNA for the CDR3 is TGTGCCAGCAGCTTGGGAGCGCTCCAGGGGAGCTCACCCCTCCACTTT. As protein: CASSLGALQGSSPLHF.

V and J are TRBV19 and TRBJ1-5, with D unclear. Trimming removed 0 bases at V and 6 bases at J, with 6 bases between. Germline V lookup: CDR1 LNHDA, CDR2 SQIVND (reference sequence). The CDR3 covers 13 residues. The CDR3 loop is CASSIEFSQPQHF. The CDR3 region has the DNA TGTGCCAGTAGTATAGAATTTAGTCAGCCCCAGCATTTT.

V is TRBV6-5 and J is TRBJ2-7; 12 positions match TRBD2. This CDR3 has 13 residues. Unmatched junction bases numbered 5, after V lost 7 bases and J lost 7 bases. CDR1 and CDR2 from the germline V gene are MNHEY and SVGAGI. The CDR3 protein is CASTTSGRREQYF. The CDR3 DNA reads as TGTGCCAGCACCACTAGCGGGAGGAGGGAGCAGTACTTC.

This chain joins TRBV5-1 and TRBJ2-6; no reliable D call. Germline CDR1 SGHRS, CDR2 YFSETQ. The CDR3 consists of 16 residues. V lost 0 bases and J 0 bases, leaving 7 bases between the germline ends. The CDR3 region is CASSLAQDSGANVLTF. The CDR3 region has the DNA TGCGCCAGCAGCTTGGCGCAGGACTCTGGGGCCAACGTCCTGACTTTC.